Each of the 10 T cell receptor beta chains below was sequenced from the same sample in a study of blood T cell repertoires in COVID-19 (TCRdb year 2020). The library was produced with the immunoSEQ multiplex PCR assay. TCRdb retrieved this table from immuneACCESS and kept in-frame rearrangements only. Not all clones are present; in checked studies, unresolved V genes account for under half, and no reason is known for the remainder. The sample yields approximately 170,000 clones; 65% to 90% were counted once. The top ten clonotypes cover about 9.7% of the sample. Input material: peripheral blood. The source of these receptors is a man aged 50-60 years with active or convalescent COVID-19.

The rearrangement joins TRBV5-1 to TRBJ2-2; weak D call: TRBD2 (6 bases). Trimming stripped 5 bases from V and 2 bases from J, with 13 bases between. The CDR3 contains 15 residues. Per the germline V gene, CDR1 is SGHRS and CDR2 is YFSETQ. In DNA form, the CDR3 reads TGCGCCAGCAGTTTTGGGACTGGAAACACCGGGGAGCTGTTTTTT. Protein sequence: CASSFGTGNTGELFF.

The chain is built from TRBV6-1 and TRBJ2-5; D ambiguous. The CDR3 runs to 14 residues. CDR1 MNHNS and CDR2 SASEGT come from the germline V gene. Trimming stripped 0 bases from V and 8 bases from J, with 13 bases between. CDR3 bases: TGTGCCAGCAGTGAAGCGGGCCACAGCCAAACCCAGTACTTC. Amino acid sequence: CASSEAGHSQTQYF.

This clone was seen a single time. The genes are TRBV5-1 and TRBJ2-3, with TRBD2 matching over 9 bases. This CDR3 is 15 amino acids long. The germline V gene has CDR1 SGHRS and CDR2 YFSETQ. Trimming at V came to 0 bases and at J to 6 bases, leaving 5 bases not matched to a gene. CDR3 in amino acids: CASSLDGTSKDTQYF. As DNA, the CDR3 is TGCGCCAGCAGCTTGGACGGGACTAGCAAGGATACGCAGTATTTT. The whole variable domain, remainder taken from reference TRBV5-1 and TRBJ2-3, is KAGVTQTPRYLIKTRGQQVTLSCSPISGHRSVSWYQQTPGQGLQFLFEYFSETQRNKGNFPGRFSGRQFSNSRSEMNVSTLELGDSALYLCASSLDGTSKDTQYFGPGTRLTVL.

The rearrangement joins TRBV11-2 to TRBJ2-3; no clear D. V was pared by 0 bases and J by 0 bases, with 13 bases between. The CDR3 length is 17 residues. Per the germline V gene, CDR1 is SGHAT and CDR2 is FQNNGV. Written as DNA, the CDR3 is TGTGCCAGCAGCTTAGATCAATATCTAACTAGCACAGATACGCAGTATTTT. It codes for CASSLDQYLTSTDTQYF. The entire variable domain, with the rest obtained from reference TRBV11-2 and TRBJ2-3, is as follows: EAGVAQSPRYKIIEKRQSVAFWCNPISGHATLYWYQQILGQGPKLLIQFQNNGVVDDSQLPKDRFSAERLKGVDSTLKIQPAKLEDSAVYLCASSLDQYLTSTDTQYFGPGTRLTVL.

The CDR3 sequence: CASSTATSSYEQYF. The CDR3 coding sequence is TGTGCCAGTAGTACCGCTACTAGTTCCTACGAGCAGTACTTC. The rearrangement joins TRBV19 to TRBJ2-7; TRBD2 might be the D (5 bases). The ends were cut back, 4 bases at V and 1 base at J, with 11 bases in the middle. The germline gives CDR1 LNHDA, CDR2 SQIVND (reference sequence). CDR3 length equals 14 residues.

The V gene is TRBV19, the J gene TRBJ1-5; a weak D match, TRBD1 (5 bases). Trimming pared 8 bases from V and 6 bases from J, leaving 17 bases between. There are 14 residues in the CDR3. Germline V gene data show CDR1 as LNHDA and CDR2 as SQIVND (reference sequence). CDR3: CASGRVGVSQPQHF. In nucleotides, the CDR3 is TGTGCCAGTGGGAGGGTAGGGGTAAGTCAGCCCCAGCATTTT.

The rearrangement links TRBV3-1 (or the pseudogene TRBV3-2) to TRBJ2-1, with D possibly TRBD2 on 5 matching bases. The CDR3 covers 17 residues. With 0 bases removed from V and 3 bases from J, the gap between germline ends came to 15 bases. Germline loops: CDR1 LGHDT, CDR2 YNNKEL (reference sequence). The CDR3 is CASSQDQGPTSYNEQFF. As DNA, the CDR3 is TGTGCCAGCAGCCAAGACCAAGGCCCTACTAGCTACAATGAGCAGTTCTTC.

The genes are TRBV6-5 and TRBJ1-6; 8 bases fit TRBD1. Germline values: CDR1 MNHEY, CDR2 SVGAGI. V lost 4 bases and J lost 7; bases outside the gene matches: 6. The CDR3 has 15 residues. CDR3 nucleotide sequence: TGTGCCAGCAGTTTCTTTGACAGGGGAAATTCACCCCTCCACTTT. Amino acid sequence: CASSFFDRGNSPLHF.

V gene TRBV3-1 (or the pseudogene TRBV3-2) combines with J gene TRBJ2-2; TRBD2 agrees at 14 bases. The CDR3 extends over 16 amino acids. Germline trimming cut 4 bases from V and 6 bases from J; bases unmatched to any gene: 4. CDR1 LGHDT and CDR2 YNNKEL come from the germline V gene (reference sequence). CDR3 DNA: TGTGCCAGCAGCCTCGGACTAGCGGGGGGTGCCGGGGAGCTGTTTTTT. It translates to CASSLGLAGGAGELFF.

The rearrangement uses TRBV7-2 and TRBJ1-3; 7 positions agree with TRBD1. The CDR3 length is 18 residues. The trim removed 1 base at V and 2 bases at J, leaving 11 bases unmatched. Germline values: CDR1 SGHTA, CDR2 FQGNSA. The CDR3 coding sequence is TGTGCCAGCAGCTTAGTGCCACTCGACAGGGCGGCTGGAAACACCATATATTTT. This translates into CASSLVPLDRAAGNTIYF.